This T cell receptor (beta chain) was recovered during a study of blood T cell repertoires in COVID-19. The wider study: The United States, Italy and Spain were the sources of the acute and convalescent COVID-19 samples. PBMCs, B-cell-depleted T cells, or T cells were the source of the cDNA or gDNA that made up the material.

CDR1 and CDR2 from the germline V gene are MNHEY and SVGAGI. The V and J ends lost 6 bases and 3 bases respectively, with 14 bases between them. The CDR3 consists of 14 residues. Authors' analysis steps: Amplification of reference gene primers was used by the study to estimate nucleated cell counts. Clones were sequenced by immunoSEQ multiplex PCR, and TCRdb holds only the in-frame ones, with some missing. V, J and clone size are taken as reported in that table, and D and trimming were inferred from the DNA itself. The profile shows approximately 440,000 clones, about 87% of them singletons. A Seattle source enrolled patients during active infection and followed them longitudinally.

The sample taken for sequencing was peripheral blood. This sequence originates from a woman aged 45 to 65 with COVID-19, enrolled during active disease. The chain couples TRBV6-5 to TRBJ1-2; possible D gene TRBD1, 6 bases. CDR3 nucleotide sequence: TGTGCCAGCAGCGTACAGGGTTCTGACTATGGCTACACCTTC. This sequence encodes CASSVQGSDYGYTF.